This paragraph reports one TCR beta chain. Its specificity is not known. MiXCR, run by TCRdb on the reads, gives a single entry per CDR3 protein. The repertoire holds some 350,000 distinct CDR3 sequences, with 15% to 20% as singletons. The data originate from a study of T cell repertoires in cytomegalovirus infection. In the study overall: Both a matching HLA type and CMV infection were indicated by public TCR beta signatures.

The CDR3 is 13 amino acids. V lost 4 bases, J lost 4 bases, and 9 bases lay in between. The germline CDR1 and CDR2 sequences are SGHNT and YYREEE (reference sequence). Study observations and caveats: The cumulative frequency of public TCR beta families identified carriers of CMV plus the relevant HLA. Dominating the ex vivo response were TCR beta clonotypes that were CMV-specific and HLA-C-restricted.

The sequenced material came from PBMCs. The clonotype was recovered from a human donor in good health (CMV status not recorded). Some clones in this sample may be carry-over from other donors' samples. The rearrangement uses TRBV5-4 and TRBJ2-4; no clear D gene. The DNA of the CDR3 is TGTGCCAGCAGCGGTGACGAAAAAAACATTCAGTACTTC. As protein: CASSGDEKNIQYF.